The 20 T cell receptor beta chains given below trace back to one sample, sequenced in a study of response to subunit inactivated influenza vaccine. TCRdb passed the RT-PCR reads through MiXCR, listing each CDR3 protein once. The sample has roughly 460,000 distinct CDR3 sequences; roughly 9.7% are singletons. The sample here was PBMCs from blood, taken roughly 45 days after vaccination. Receptor source: a man aged 50 or older who received an inactivated influenza vaccine.

This clonotype has only one observation. J is TRBJ2-7 and V is TRBV6-5; D is unresolved. The V gene's germline CDR1 is MNHEY and CDR2 SVGAGI. The CDR3 is made up of 16 amino acids. V lost 0 bases and J lost 3, with 15 bases in between. The DNA of the CDR3 is TGTGCCAGCAGTTACTCGAATTCCAGGCCGGACTACGAGCAGTACTTC. Amino acid sequence: CASSYSNSRPDYEQYF.

This chain links TRBV2 with TRBJ1-1, with D possibly TRBD1 on 5 matching bases. CDR3 size: 14 residues. Germline V gives CDR1 SNHLY, CDR2 FYNNEI. V lost 7 bases and J lost 4, with 16 bases in between. CDR3 loop: CASTPPGTRTEAFF. The CDR3 DNA reads TGTGCCAGCACCCCCCCGGGGACCCGCACTGAAGCTTTCTTT.

There are many counts of this clonotype. This chain links TRBV27 with TRBJ1-3, with D unclear. The length of the CDR3 is 15 residues. V lost 5 bases and J 0 bases, leaving 11 bases between the germline ends. Germline CDR1 reads MNHEY; CDR2 reads SMNVEV (reference sequence). The CDR3, as DNA: TGTGCCAGCAGTAGAGGCGGTTCCTCTGGAAACACCATATATTTT. The encoded protein is CASSRGGSSGNTIYF.

The chain joins TRBV20-1 to TRBJ1-1; TRBD1 matches at 8 bases. After removal of 6 bases from V and 0 bases from J, the junction contained 3 bases not matched to a gene. CDR3 size: 13 residues. Germline lookup yields CDR1 DFQATT and CDR2 SNEGSKA (reference sequence). This chain's CDR3 is CSAWTGMNTEAFF. The CDR3 DNA follows: TGCAGTGCATGGACAGGGATGAACACTGAAGCTTTCTTT.

This clonotype was seen a handful of times. The genes are TRBV7-9 and TRBJ2-2, with TRBD2 matching over 8 bases. Germline V CDR1 and CDR2: SEHNR, FQNEAQ (reference sequence). The CDR3 runs to 16 residues. V shed 0 bases, J shed 6 bases, and the junction held 6 bases outside the gene matches. The CDR3 DNA reads as TGTGCCAGCAGCTTAGCCGGGACTAGTGGAGCCGGGGAGCTGTTTTTT. This translates into CASSLAGTSGAGELFF.

This clonotype was detected a few times. The chain is built from TRBV28 and TRBJ1-2; TRBD1 might be the D (5 bases). Looked up from germline, CDR1 is MDHEN and CDR2 is SYDVKM. The CDR3 is made up of 15 amino acids. V lost 5 bases and J 4 bases, leaving 17 bases between the germline ends. CDR3 residues: CASSPSSGTGYGYTF. The CDR3 DNA is TGTGCCAGCAGTCCCTCCTCGGGGACCGGCTATGGCTACACCTTC.

V usage is TRBV7-2 and J usage is TRBJ1-5; the D is unclear. The CDR3 runs 14 residues. Between the trimmed V and J ends, which lost 1 base and 4 bases, there was a span of 8 bases. The germline CDR1 and CDR2 sequences are SGHTA and FQGNSA. CDR3 in amino acids: CASSLVQGNQPQHF. CDR3 DNA: TGTGCCAGCAGCTTAGTCCAAGGGAATCAGCCCCAGCATTTT.

This clonotype has at least ten counts. CDR3 loop: CSAHSPSGGELTQYF. The DNA of the CDR3 is TGCAGTGCCCACTCACCTAGCGGGGGGGAATTAACCCAGTACTTC. The V gene is TRBV20-1, the J gene TRBJ2-5; 12 bases are shared with TRBD2. Trimming took 6 bases from V and 8 from J; bases not matched to a gene: 13. Germline CDR1 and CDR2: DFQATT and SNEGSKA (reference sequence). The CDR3 sequence is 15 residues long.

The gene calls are TRBV10-3 and TRBJ1-1; D gene ambiguous. V lost 1 base and J lost 3, with 12 bases in between. The CDR3 loop spans 15 amino acids. CDR1 and CDR2 from the germline V gene are ENHRY and SYGVKD. This chain's CDR3 is CAISEFQEIDTEAFF. The CDR3 nucleotides are TGTGCCATCAGTGAGTTTCAGGAGATTGACACTGAAGCTTTCTTT.

In this sample, this clonotype turned up a few times. The gene calls are TRBV9 and TRBJ2-7; D is perhaps TRBD1 or TRBD2 (6 bases each). The CDR3 extends over 14 amino acids. Germline V lookup: CDR1 SGDLS, CDR2 YYNGEE. Trimming removed 0 bases from V and 7 bases from J, with 14 bases in between. The CDR3 reads CASSVDWGAEEQYF. CDR3 in DNA: TGTGCCAGCAGCGTAGATTGGGGGGCGGAGGAGCAGTACTTC.

This clonotype was counted a few times. The chain combines TRBV2 with TRBJ2-2; no firm D call. Trimming took 7 bases from V and 3 from J, leaving 12 bases between them. The CDR3 sequence is 14 residues long. In germline, CDR1 is SNHLY, CDR2 FYNNEI. CDR3 in DNA: TGTGCCAGCACCTCCAGGATCGACACCGGGGAGCTGTTTTTT. Protein sequence: CASTSRIDTGELFF.

The genes are TRBV24-1 and TRBJ2-2; D is unclear. This CDR3 comprises 15 residues. Germline lookup yields CDR1 KGHDR and CDR2 SFDVKD. Trimming removed 5 bases at V and 0 bases at J, with 9 bases between. The chain's CDR3 is CATSVGMANTGELFF. The CDR3 bases are TGTGCCACCAGTGTGGGTATGGCGAACACCGGGGAGCTGTTTTTT.

This clonotype was observed a handful of times. The V gene is TRBV12-3 or TRBV12-4, the J gene TRBJ2-2; D remains unclear. V shed 6 bases and J shed 0 bases, with 14 bases lying between them. The CDR3 runs 16 residues. The CDR3 DNA sequence: TGTGCCAGCAGCAAACAGTTGGTCTCGAACACCGGGGAGCTGTTTTTT. It encodes CASSKQLVSNTGELFF.

This chain links TRBV7-8 with TRBJ2-4; TRBD2 might be the D (5 bases). The CDR3 length is 20 residues. Looked up from germline, CDR1 is SGHVS and CDR2 is FQNEAQ. Trimming removed 2 bases from V and 0 bases from J, with 23 bases in between. CDR3 bases: TGTGCCAGCAGCTTAAACGGTGGACCAGCCGGAGGTTTAGCCAAAAACATTCAGTACTTC. Its protein is CASSLNGGPAGGLAKNIQYF.

This clonotype was found a few times. The chain links TRBV7-3 to TRBJ2-1; 14 positions match TRBD2. Germline V lookup: CDR1 SGHTA, CDR2 FQGTGA. The ends lost 6 bases at V and 5 bases at J; junction bases unmatched: 12. The CDR3 totals 18 residues. CDR3 in DNA: TGTGCCAGCAGTCGAGGGTCGACTAGCGGGAGGGACCACAATGAGCAGTTCTTC. Its protein product is CASSRGSTSGRDHNEQFF.

DNA for the CDR3: TGCAGCACCTCGCCCCCCAGCGGGGGCCAAGAGACCCAGTACTTC. It specifies CSTSPPSGGQETQYF. V and J are TRBV29-1 and TRBJ2-5, with 8 bases fitting TRBD2. The J segment lost 1 base and the V segment lost 8 bases, leaving 12 bases of the junction unmatched. This CDR3 comprises 15 residues. The germline gives CDR1 SQVTM, CDR2 ANQGSEA.

This clonotype turned up a few times. The V and J genes are TRBV4-2 and TRBJ2-7; no firm D call. The CDR3 contains 13 residues. V lost 0 bases and J lost 4, with 7 bases in between. Germline CDR1 is LGHNA and CDR2 is YNFKEQ. The DNA of the CDR3 is TGTGCCAGCAGCCAAGATCTCCAGTACGAGCAGTACTTC. This sequence encodes CASSQDLQYEQYF.

This clonotype was recorded many times. This rearrangement joins TRBV11-2 to TRBJ2-7; a weak D match, TRBD2 (5 bases). The V gene's germline CDR1 is SGHAT and CDR2 FQNNGV. Trimming took 2 bases from V and 2 from J, leaving 13 bases between them. CDR3 size: 15 residues. CDR3 protein: CASSLFAGFTYEQYF. The CDR3 nucleotides are TGTGCCAGCAGCTTATTCGCGGGTTTTACCTACGAGCAGTACTTC.

The V and J genes are TRBV20-1 and TRBJ1-2; TRBD1 matches at 8 bases. Germline V lookup: CDR1 DFQATT, CDR2 SNEGSKA (reference sequence). The CDR3 has 16 amino acids. The V segment lost 0 bases and the J segment 3 bases; nucleotides outside the gene matches: 9. The CDR3 loop reads CSAREQGASYHYGYTF. For the CDR3, the DNA is TGCAGTGCTAGAGAGCAGGGGGCATCTTATCACTATGGCTACACCTTC.

The chain has TRBV10-3 and TRBJ2-2; D remains unclear. V gave up 2 bases and J gave up 4 bases, with 11 bases separating them. Looked up from germline, CDR1 is ENHRY and CDR2 is SYGVKD. This CDR3 comprises 15 residues. CDR3 sequence reads: CAISEGPTVTGELFF. The DNA for the CDR3 is TGTGCCATCAGTGAGGGCCCAACGGTCACCGGGGAGCTGTTTTTT.